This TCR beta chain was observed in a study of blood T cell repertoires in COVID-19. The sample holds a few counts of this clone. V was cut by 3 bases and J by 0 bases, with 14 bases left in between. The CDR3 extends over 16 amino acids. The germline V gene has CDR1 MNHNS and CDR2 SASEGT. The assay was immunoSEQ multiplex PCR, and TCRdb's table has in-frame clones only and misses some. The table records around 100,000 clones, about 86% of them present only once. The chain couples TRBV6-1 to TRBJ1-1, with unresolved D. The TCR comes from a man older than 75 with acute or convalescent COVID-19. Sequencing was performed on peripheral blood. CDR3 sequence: CASSDRRILMNTEAFF. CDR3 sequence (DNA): TGTGCCAGCAGTGACCGGAGAATTTTAATGAACACTGAAGCTTTCTTT.